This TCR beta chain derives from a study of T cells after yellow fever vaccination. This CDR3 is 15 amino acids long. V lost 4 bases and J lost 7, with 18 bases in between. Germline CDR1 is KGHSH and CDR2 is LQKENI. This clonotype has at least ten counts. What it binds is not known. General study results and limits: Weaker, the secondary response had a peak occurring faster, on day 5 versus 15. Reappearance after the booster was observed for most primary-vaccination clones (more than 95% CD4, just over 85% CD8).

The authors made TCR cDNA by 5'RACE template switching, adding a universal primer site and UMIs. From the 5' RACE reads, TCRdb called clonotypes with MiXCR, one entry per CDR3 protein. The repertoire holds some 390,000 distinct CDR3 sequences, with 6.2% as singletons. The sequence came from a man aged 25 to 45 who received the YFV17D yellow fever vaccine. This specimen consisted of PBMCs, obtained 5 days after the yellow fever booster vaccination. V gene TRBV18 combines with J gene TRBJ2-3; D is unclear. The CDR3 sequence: CASSRASTPGNTQYF. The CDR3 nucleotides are TGTGCCAGCTCACGGGCCTCGACCCCTGGGAATACGCAGTATTTT. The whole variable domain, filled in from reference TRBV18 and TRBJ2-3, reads NAGVMQNPRHLVRRRGQEARLRCSPMKGHSHVYWYRQLPEEGLKFMVYLQKENIIDESGMPKERFSAEFPKEGPSILRIQQVVRGDSAAYFCASSRASTPGNTQYFGPGTRLTVL.